The 17 T cell receptor beta chains below all came from one sample that was sequenced in a study of CD8 T cells in ankylosing spondylitis. MiXCR was run by TCRdb on the 5' RACE reads, yielding one entry per CDR3 protein. The sample records 240,000 or so distinct CDR3 sequences, 8% to 9.5% being singletons. Specimen: blood, either unsorted or a sorted T cell fraction (not recorded which). The receptors here all came from a male donor with ankylosing spondylitis or in good health (not recorded which).

The CDR3 sequence: CASSTDRIQPTSTDTQYF. Written as DNA, the CDR3 is TGTGCCAGCAGCACAGACAGGATACAACCTACTAGCACAGATACGCAGTATTTT. The chain uses TRBV21-1 and TRBJ2-3; the table gives TRBD1 as D, unverified against the DNA. TRBV21-1 has pseudogene status. CDR3 length equals 18 residues.

This clonotype was counted at least ten times. The chain combines TRBV20-1 with TRBJ1-4; TRBD1 is a possible D gene (6 bases). The length of the CDR3 is 15 residues. The V gene's germline CDR1 is DFQATT and CDR2 SNEGSKA (reference sequence). The V gene lost 1 base and the J gene lost 8 bases, with 17 bases spanning the gap. CDR3 loop: CSARAPAGESEKLFF. In nucleotides, the CDR3 is TGCAGTGCTAGAGCCCCGGCAGGGGAAAGCGAAAAACTGTTTTTT.

At least ten counts were recorded for this clonotype. The V gene is TRBV20-1, the J gene TRBJ2-3; 13 bases line up with TRBD2. With V trimmed by 6 bases and J by 0 bases, 6 bases remained unmatched. There are 16 residues in the CDR3. Germline values: CDR1 DFQATT, CDR2 SNEGSKA (reference sequence). The CDR3 here is CSAEPGLAGSTDTQYF. For the CDR3, the DNA is TGCAGTGCCGAACCGGGACTAGCGGGAAGCACAGATACGCAGTATTTT.

In this sample, this clonotype turned up many times. The chain uses TRBV29-1 and TRBJ1-2; D ambiguous. The CDR3 spans 13 residues. The V end lost 7 bases, the J end lost 7 bases, and 19 bases lay between the germline ends. Germline assignment: CDR1 SQVTM and CDR2 ANQGSEA. CDR3 sequence (DNA): TGCAGCGACCGCTTAGTCTCACTGGGTGGCTACACCTTC. Its protein is CSDRLVSLGGYTF.

This clonotype was observed at least ten times. The chain combines TRBV5-1 with TRBJ2-7; TRBD1 matches 8 bases. Germline CDR1 and CDR2: SGHRS and YFSETQ. This CDR3 contains 14 residues. V lost 4 bases to trimming and J lost 3 bases; unmatched junction nucleotides: 6. CDR3 in DNA: TGCGCCAGCAGCACAGGACAGGGTGGCTACGAGCAGTACTTC. Its translation: CASSTGQGGYEQYF.

The V and J genes are TRBV20-1 and TRBJ2-1, with 11 bases identical to TRBD2. CDR1 is DFQATT and CDR2 is SNEGSKA in the germline V gene (reference sequence). Trimming at V came to 0 bases and at J to 7 bases, leaving 5 bases not matched to a gene. There are 15 residues in the CDR3. CDR3 bases: TGCAGTGCTAGAGATAGCGGGGGGGCCAGAAATGAGCAGTTCTTC. It specifies CSARDSGGARNEQFF.

This clonotype was seen only once. The chain recombines TRBV29-1 with TRBJ2-3; D remains ambiguous. Trimming took off 7 bases at V and 4 bases at J, with 3 bases between the two ends. The germline V gene encodes CDR1 SQVTM and CDR2 ANQGSEA. This CDR3 region has 9 residues. CDR3 coding DNA: TGCAGCGCGGCAGATACGCAGTATTTT. This sequence encodes CSAADTQYF.

This clonotype was counted at least ten times. The rearrangement links TRBV5-4 to TRBJ2-4, with a weak D call TRBD1 (6 bases). Germline V lookup: CDR1 SGHNT, CDR2 YYREEE (reference sequence). The germline V and J ends were trimmed by 0 bases and 0 bases, with 10 bases remaining between them. The CDR3 contains 16 residues. DNA for the CDR3: TGTGCCAGCAGCTTGGCGGACAGCCTAGCCAAAAACATTCAGTACTTC. Translation: CASSLADSLAKNIQYF.

This clonotype was seen more than once but under ten times. V usage is TRBV7-6 and J usage is TRBJ1-3; no reliable D call. CDR1 is SGHVS, CDR2 FNYEAQ, per germline. Deletions cut 5 bases from V and 0 bases from J, with 17 bases between. The CDR3 runs to 17 residues. The CDR3 DNA sequence: TGTGCCAGCAGCCCTACCTCCACTTCTGGCTCTGGAAACACCATATATTTT. Encoded protein: CASSPTSTSGSGNTIYF. The full variable domain, in which reference TRBV7-6 and TRBJ1-3 provide the parts outside the CDR3, is GAGVSQSPRYKVTKRGQDVALRCDPISGHVSLYWYRQALGQGPEFLTYFNYEAQQDKSGLPNDRFSAERPEGSISTLTIQRTEQRDSAMYRCASSPTSTSGSGNTIYFGEGSWLTVV.

The V gene is TRBV6-1, the J gene TRBJ2-2; tentative D call: TRBD2 (5 bases). Germline CDR1 is MNHNS and CDR2 is SASEGT. There are 13 residues in the CDR3. Trimming removed 6 bases from V and 7 bases from J, with 12 bases in between. CDR3 in amino acids: CASSRIGGGELFF. For the CDR3, the DNA is TGTGCCAGCAGCCGGATTGGAGGCGGGGAGCTGTTTTTT.

This clonotype was recorded at least ten times. The CDR3 reads CASSLGPRGPVDTQYF. In nucleotides, the CDR3 is TGTGCCAGCAGCTTAGGACCCAGGGGGCCAGTAGATACGCAGTATTTT. The chain carries TRBV7-8 and TRBJ2-3, with TRBD1 matching over 8 bases. The ends lost 1 base at V and 5 bases at J; junction bases unmatched: 8. Germline-derived CDR1 and CDR2 are SGHVS and FQNEAQ. This CDR3 contains 16 residues. Together with reference TRBV7-8 and TRBJ2-3, the CDR3 gives the full variable domain: GAGVSQSPRYKVAKRGQDVALRCDPISGHVSLFWYQQALGQGPEFLTYFQNEAQLDKSGLPSDRFFAERPEGSVSTLKIQRTQQEDSAVYLCASSLGPRGPVDTQYFGPGTRLTVL.

This clonotype was seen ten or more times. The chain combines TRBV20-1 with TRBJ2-1; D possibly corresponds to TRBD2 (6 bases). The CDR3 sequence is 12 residues long. Germline assignment: CDR1 DFQATT and CDR2 SNEGSKA (reference sequence). CDR3 loop: CSPGRRSNEQFF. DNA for the CDR3: TGCAGCCCCGGGAGAAGGAGCAATGAGCAGTTCTTC.

This clonotype showed up many times. The J gene is TRBJ2-7, the V gene TRBV5-1; D not certain. The CDR3 extends over 14 amino acids. The V end lost 4 bases, the J end lost 6 bases, and 17 bases lay between the germline ends. Germline loops: CDR1 SGHRS, CDR2 YFSETQ. The CDR3 region is CASSPPASPGEQYF. CDR3 DNA sequence: TGCGCCAGCAGCCCACCGGCCAGTCCTGGCGAGCAGTACTTC.

This clonotype has just a few counts. The chain couples TRBV7-6 to TRBJ2-3, with 7 bases identical to TRBD2. After removal of 1 base from V and 0 bases from J, the junction contained 10 bases not matched to a gene. CDR1 and CDR2 from the germline V gene are SGHVS and FNYEAQ. The CDR3 loop spans 18 amino acids. CDR3 protein: CASSLGPSGLSSTDTQYF. CDR3 nucleotides: TGTGCCAGCAGCTTAGGGCCTAGCGGTTTATCAAGCACAGATACGCAGTATTTT.

This clonotype was seen many times. The V gene is TRBV6-2 or TRBV6-3, the J gene TRBJ2-7; D perhaps matches TRBD2 (5 bases). This CDR3 is built from 15 residues. The germline V gene encodes CDR1 MNHEY and CDR2 SVGEGT. V was clipped by 7 bases and J by 0 bases, with 16 bases between them. CDR3 region: CASTLGTRSSYEQYF. DNA of the CDR3: TGTGCCAGCACCTTGGGCACTAGGAGCTCCTACGAGCAGTACTTC.

Ten or more counts support this clonotype. This chain uses TRBV5-1 with TRBJ2-5; 7 positions match TRBD1. Germline CDR1 is SGHRS and CDR2 is YFSETQ. V lost 3 bases to trimming and J lost 1 base; unmatched junction nucleotides: 6. This CDR3 region has 15 residues. This CDR3 reads CASSSGTDSQETQYF. In DNA form, the CDR3 reads TGCGCCAGCAGCTCCGGGACAGACTCCCAAGAGACCCAGTACTTC.

The genes are TRBV12-3 or TRBV12-4 and TRBJ2-5; 8 nucleotides agree with TRBD1. CDR3 length: 15 residues. The junction had 7 bases not matched to a gene; V was cut back by 3 bases and J by 4 bases. CDR3 in DNA: TGTGCCAGCAGTTTCGGCAGGGGGCGGTCAGAGACCCAGTACTTC. It specifies CASSFGRGRSETQYF.